These T cell receptor beta chains were read from a single sample in a study of early T cells in non-severe SARS-CoV-2 infection. TCRdb reanalysed the 5' RACE reads using MiXCR and keeps one entry per CDR3 protein. The table lists 50,000 to 60,000 distinct CDR3 sequences, around a tenth of them singletons. The sample comprised whole blood. The receptors originated from an adult who was a healthcare worker with PCR-confirmed SARS-CoV-2 infection or an uninfected control (not recorded which). The CDR3 runs from the conserved cysteine through the conserved F or W. A D gene is named only where the DNA matches it firmly. For some rows the clone size is stated as once, few or many, or as a class when expanded; others skip it.

>many|TRBJ2-2|TRBV12-3/TRBV12-4|-
CASSLGPRELFF
TGTGCCAGCAGTTTAGGGCCGAGGGAGCTGTTTTTT
>-|TRBJ2-7|TRBV12-3/TRBV12-4|-
CASSIRGFAYEQYF
TGTGCCAGCAGTATAAGAGGATTCGCCTACGAGCAGTACTTC
>few|TRBJ1-4|TRBV5-1|TRBD1
CASSLLGQGAFNEKLFF
TGCGCCAGCAGCTTGCTGGGACAGGGGGCTTTTAATGAAAAACTGTTTTTT
>many|TRBJ2-4|TRBV7-6|-
CASSLAQGRRAKNIQYF
TGTGCCAGCAGCTTAGCACAGGGGAGGAGAGCCAAAAACATTCAGTACTTC
>many|TRBJ2-2|TRBV7-3|TRBD2
CASSPRGLAGHTGELFF
TGTGCCAGCAGCCCCCGCGGACTAGCGGGACACACCGGGGAGCTGTTTTTT
>many|TRBJ2-7|TRBV7-2|-
CASSRSVEDRYEQYF
TGTGCCAGCAGCCGTAGCGTGGAGGATAGGTACGAGCAGTACTTC
>many|TRBJ2-2|TRBV2|-
CASSYTGELFF
TGTGCCAGCAGTTACACCGGGGAGCTGTTTTTT
>-|TRBJ2-4|TRBV3-1|-
CASSHRQQAQNIQYF
TGTGCCAGCAGCCATCGTCAACAGGCCCAAAACATTCAGTACTTC
>-|TRBJ2-2|TRBV11-2|-
CASSEGVNTGELFF
TGTGCCAGCAGCGAAGGGGTGAACACCGGGGAGCTGTTTTTT
>-|TRBJ2-3|TRBV20-1|-
CSARVSYGGAGADTQYF
TGCAGTGCTAGAGTATCTTACGGGGGAGCAGGGGCAGATACGCAGTATTTT
>-|TRBJ2-3|TRBV5-4|TRBD2
CASSLRLAGGTDTQYF
TGTGCCAGCAGCCTGCGACTAGCGGGAGGCACAGATACGCAGTATTTT
>few|TRBJ2-3|TRBV7-2|-
CASSSLGPDTQYF
TGTGCCAGCAGCTCCCTTGGGCCAGATACGCAGTATTTT
>many|TRBJ2-3|TRBV24-1|TRBD2
CATSDTSGPGTDTQYF
TGTGCCACCAGTGATACTAGCGGGCCCGGCACAGATACGCAGTATTTT
>many|TRBJ2-7|TRBV3-1|TRBD1
CASSHQTGSYEQYF
TGTGCCAGCAGCCACCAGACAGGGTCCTACGAGCAGTACTTC
>many|TRBJ2-5|TRBV2|-
CASSDVGKETQYF
TGTGCCAGCAGTGACGTAGGAAAAGAGACCCAGTACTTC
>-|TRBJ2-1|TRBV6-2/TRBV6-3|TRBD1
CASTDRGRINEQFF
TGTGCCAGCACGGACAGGGGGAGAATCAATGAGCAGTTCTTC
>many|TRBJ1-1|TRBV5-1|TRBD1
CASSLQGAGTEAFF
TGCGCCAGCAGCTTGCAGGGGGCCGGAACTGAAGCTTTCTTT
>-|TRBJ2-2|TRBV20-1|-
CSATDRPMNTGELFF
TGCAGTGCTACCGACAGACCTATGAACACCGGGGAGCTGTTTTTT
>-|TRBJ2-5|TRBV7-9|TRBD2
CASSYAGLVGGETQYF
TGTGCCAGCAGCTATGCAGGACTAGTGGGAGGAGAGACCCAGTACTTC
>few|TRBJ1-5|TRBV18|-
CPSSRDPGQPQHF
TGTCCCAGCTCCCGGGACCCCGGTCAGCCCCAGCATTTT
>-|TRBJ1-3|TRBV7-9|TRBD1
CASSPSGRDRVGNTIYF
TGTGCCAGCAGCCCCTCTGGGCGGGACAGGGTCGGAAACACCATATATTTT
>few|TRBJ1-6|TRBV10-3|-
CAISVGGFEDSPLHF
TGTGCCATCAGTGTGGGAGGATTTGAGGATTCACCCCTCCACTTT
>many|TRBJ1-4|TRBV12-3/TRBV12-4|-
CASTRAGEKEKLFF
TGTGCCAGCACCCGGGCAGGGGAAAAGGAAAAACTGTTTTTT
>few|TRBJ2-2|TRBV6-2/TRBV6-3|-
CASSYQPGVGGELFF
TGTGCCAGCAGTTACCAGCCAGGGGTTGGCGGGGAGCTGTTTTTT
>many|TRBJ2-7|TRBV12-3/TRBV12-4|-
CASSPIGRSSYEQYF
TGTGCCAGCAGTCCGATAGGACGTAGCTCCTACGAGCAGTACTTC
>-|TRBJ1-1|TRBV10-1|TRBD1
CASRSGQGSTEAFF
TGCGCCAGCAGATCTGGACAGGGGAGCACTGAAGCTTTCTTT
>many|TRBJ2-1|TRBV20-1|-
CSARQLGGSSYNEQFF
TGCAGTGCTAGACAGCTGGGTGGATCCTCCTACAATGAGCAGTTCTTC
>many|TRBJ2-1|TRBV20-1|TRBD2
CSAPPGLATIYNEQFF
TGCAGTGCCCCCCCGGGACTAGCGACGATTTACAATGAGCAGTTCTTC
>few|TRBJ2-2|TRBV10-3|TRBD1
CAGQGETGELFF
TGTGCCGGACAGGGGGAAACCGGGGAGCTGTTTTTT
>many|TRBJ1-1|TRBV29-1|-
CSAEGDLTEAFF
TGCAGCGCGGAAGGCGACCTCACTGAAGCTTTCTTT
>many|TRBJ2-7|TRBV2|TRBD1
CASVFPGQRVDGEQYF
TGTGCCAGCGTTTTTCCGGGACAGCGTGTCGATGGGGAGCAGTACTTC
>-|TRBJ2-7|TRBV6-6|TRBD2
CASSPTSGGRDEQYF
TGTGCCAGCAGTCCCACTAGCGGGGGGAGGGACGAGCAGTACTTC
>-|TRBJ2-2|TRBV7-9|-
CASSQTGTTTGELFF
TGTGCCAGCAGCCAAACCGGGACAACCACCGGGGAGCTGTTTTTT
>many|TRBJ1-1|TRBV3-1|-
CASSRRGGEVDTEAFF
TGTGCCAGCAGCCGCCGTGGGGGCGAAGTTGACACTGAAGCTTTCTTT